Given below is one T cell receptor beta chain in context. Its antigen is unknown. This entry belongs to a study of CD8 T cells in ankylosing spondylitis. Study results and caveats: What seemed typical of ankylosing spondylitis blood was a TCR beta motif built from eight highly homologous variants. Reactive arthritis synovial fluid and blood previously showed some of these motif variants. Enrichment of disease-linked clones was reportedly significant in matched ankylosing spondylitis synovial fluid.

Libraries for TCR beta were made by quantitative 5'-RACE with molecular barcodes. TCRdb independently ran MiXCR on the 5' RACE reads; one entry per CDR3 protein. The sample has about 240,000 distinct CDR3 sequences, approximately 11% seen once. There are 16 residues in the CDR3. From germline, CDR1 is SNHLY and CDR2 FYNNEI. The V and J ends lost 2 bases and 7 bases respectively, with 20 bases between them. The sequencing input was blood, either unsorted or a sorted T cell fraction (not recorded which). The chain combines TRBV2 with TRBJ1-1, with D possibly TRBD1 on 6 matching bases. This TCR was sampled from a male donor with ankylosing spondylitis or in good health (not recorded which). CDR3 in DNA: TGTGCCAGCAGTGAATTTGGCTCGGACAGACAATATGAAGCTTTCTTT. Its protein is CASSEFGSDRQYEAFF.